This is a list of T cell receptor beta chains from one sample in a study of response to subunit inactivated influenza vaccine. Via MiXCR, TCRdb re-called the RT-PCR reads, giving one row per CDR3 protein. The sample yields 300,000 to 350,000 distinct CDR3 sequences, roughly 22% seen once. The sample consisted of PBMCs from blood, taken about 20 months after vaccination. These receptors came from a man in his fifties or sixties who received an inactivated influenza vaccine. Each CDR3 is given with its conserved first and last residue. The D gene is left open where the match is weak. Not every row has a clone size; where given, it reads once, few, many or a size class.

D	V	J	size	CDR3	DNA
NA	TRBV12-3/TRBV12-4	TRBJ2-5	few	CASSLGDQETQYF	TGTGCCAGCAGCCTTGGGGACCAAGAGACCCAGTACTTC
NA	TRBV27	TRBJ1-1	NA	CASSPLPPMNTEAFF	TGTGCCAGCAGTCCCCTCCCCCCAATGAACACTGAAGCTTTCTTT
NA	TRBV29-1	TRBJ1-1	NA	CSVETAEAFF	TGCAGCGTTGAAACAGCAGAAGCTTTCTTT
TRBD2	TRBV7-2	TRBJ2-5	few	CASSLASGAYETQYF	TGTGCCAGCAGCTTAGCTAGCGGGGCGTATGAGACCCAGTACTTC
NA	TRBV5-1	TRBJ2-1	NA	CASSLDGRTDEQFF	TGCGCCAGCAGCTTGGACGGGCGGACCGATGAGCAGTTCTTC
NA	TRBV4-1	TRBJ2-7	NA	CASSQDVSRGLSSYEQYF	TGCGCCAGCAGCCAAGATGTTTCCCGCGGGCTAAGCTCCTACGAGCAGTACTTC
NA	TRBV5-1	TRBJ2-7	NA	CASSLDSWDEQYF	TGCGCCAGCAGCTTGGACAGTTGGGACGAGCAGTACTTC
NA	TRBV27	TRBJ1-6	few	CASSFVNSPLHF	TGTGCCAGCAGTTTTGTGAATTCACCCCTCCACTTT
NA	TRBV6-2/TRBV6-3	TRBJ2-2	NA	CASSTRRNTGELFF	TGTGCCAGCAGTACGAGACGGAACACCGGGGAGCTGTTTTTT
NA	TRBV5-1	TRBJ2-4	NA	CASSSVQGKNIQYF	TGCGCCAGCAGCTCCGTCCAAGGGAAAAACATTCAGTACTTC
TRBD2	TRBV11-1	TRBJ2-1	NA	CASSFAFLAGDNEQFF	TGTGCCAGCAGCTTTGCGTTTCTAGCGGGAGACAATGAGCAGTTCTTC
NA	TRBV18	TRBJ2-1	few	CASSPATRSYNEQFF	TGTGCCAGCTCACCCGCCACCCGCTCCTACAATGAGCAGTTCTTC
NA	TRBV5-1	TRBJ1-1	NA	CASSLGHHSGAPNTEAFF	TGCGCCAGCAGCTTGGGACACCACTCCGGGGCCCCGAACACTGAAGCTTTCTTT
NA	TRBV5-1	TRBJ2-6	NA	CASSFGPRPSGANVLTF	TGCGCCAGCAGCTTCGGGCCCCGCCCTTCTGGGGCCAACGTCCTGACTTTC
TRBD1	TRBV6-5	TRBJ2-1	NA	CASSYSIGTGTYNEQFF	TGTGCCAGCAGTTACTCGATCGGGACAGGAACCTACAATGAGCAGTTCTTC
NA	TRBV20-1	TRBJ1-5	NA	CSARPAGRGNQPQHF	TGCAGTGCACGGCCGGCGGGACGAGGCAATCAGCCCCAGCATTTT
TRBD1	TRBV6-1	TRBJ1-1	few	CASRNRGRGQWDTEAFF	TGTGCCAGCAGGAACAGGGGGCGCGGTCAATGGGACACTGAAGCTTTCTTT
TRBD1	TRBV7-9	TRBJ2-1	NA	CASSLEWTGKIFNEQFF	TGTGCCAGCAGCTTAGAATGGACAGGGAAGATTTTTAATGAGCAGTTCTTC
NA	TRBV4-2	TRBJ2-2	NA	CASSQEVAGTPNTGELFF	TGTGCCAGCAGCCAAGAAGTTGCGGGGACCCCAAACACCGGGGAGCTGTTTTTT
NA	TRBV29-1	TRBJ1-4	NA	CSVQRATNEKLFF	TGCAGCGTGCAGAGAGCAACTAATGAAAAACTGTTTTTT
NA	TRBV2	TRBJ1-2	NA	CASSVGNRYGYTF	TGTGCCAGCAGTGTGGGAAATCGCTATGGCTACACCTTC
NA	TRBV4-3	TRBJ1-5	NA	CASSQDFMGFQPQHF	TGCGCCAGCAGCCAAGACTTTATGGGGTTTCAGCCCCAGCATTTT
TRBD1	TRBV5-1	TRBJ1-2	few	CASSQTGQNYGYTF	TGCGCCAGCAGCCAGACGGGACAGAACTATGGCTACACCTTC
NA	TRBV18	TRBJ1-1	NA	CASSLFWTEAFF	TGTGCCAGCTCGCTTTTTTGGACTGAAGCTTTCTTT
NA	TRBV7-2	TRBJ1-2	many	CASSPPGRPYTF	TGTGCCAGCAGCCCGCCGGGACGCCCCTACACCTTC
NA	TRBV12-3/TRBV12-4	TRBJ1-1	NA	CASSGGRRGRLPWGAFF	TGTGCCAGCAGTGGGGGCCGTCGGGGGCGCCTGCCGTGGGGAGCTTTCTTT
NA	TRBV10-1	TRBJ2-1	once	CASSESWGSEQFF	TGCGCCAGCAGTGAGTCTTGGGGGAGTGAGCAGTTCTTC
TRBD1	TRBV6-1	TRBJ1-5	few	CASRPGQLNQPQHF	TGTGCCAGCAGGCCGGGACAGCTCAATCAGCCCCAGCATTTT
NA	TRBV10-3	TRBJ1-4	NA	CAISDHRATNEKLFF	TGTGCCATCAGTGACCACAGGGCAACTAATGAAAAACTGTTTTTT
NA	TRBV5-8	TRBJ1-2	few	CASSLPNLDSNYGYTF	TGTGCCAGCAGCTTGCCCAACCTAGACAGTAACTATGGCTACACCTTC
TRBD1	TRBV7-2	TRBJ2-1	few	CASSLGQGRYNEQFF	TGTGCCAGCAGCTTAGGACAGGGGAGATACAATGAGCAGTTCTTC
TRBD1	TRBV27	TRBJ2-7	few	CASSLSPYRDRVDEQYF	TGTGCCAGCAGTTTATCACCTTACCGGGACAGGGTAGACGAGCAGTACTTC
NA	TRBV19	TRBJ2-5	NA	CASSTGLKETQYF	TGTGCCAGTAGTACGGGACTTAAAGAGACCCAGTACTTC
NA	TRBV5-1	TRBJ2-6	many	CASSFSGANVLTF	TGCGCCAGCAGCTTTTCTGGGGCCAACGTCCTGACTTTC
TRBD1	TRBV6-1	TRBJ2-1	NA	CASTKDRGQDEQFF	TGTGCCAGCACCAAGGACAGGGGGCAAGATGAGCAGTTCTTC
NA	TRBV7-2	TRBJ1-5	NA	CASSLVEVSGPQHF	TGTGCCAGCAGCTTAGTAGAGGTCTCTGGGCCCCAGCATTTT
NA	TRBV2	TRBJ1-6	many	CASLAGIGSPLHF	TGTGCCAGCCTAGCAGGGATAGGTTCACCCCTCCACTTT
NA	TRBV5-4	TRBJ1-4	many	CASSSDSLNEKLFF	TGTGCCAGCTCTTCTGACAGTTTAAATGAAAAACTGTTTTTT
TRBD1	TRBV3-1	TRBJ2-4	NA	CASSQEVHRGTKNIQYF	TGTGCCAGCAGCCAAGAAGTCCACAGGGGTACCAAAAACATTCAGTACTTC
TRBD1	TRBV7-2	TRBJ2-1	few	CASSLAGTGGRNEQFF	TGTGCCAGCAGCTTAGCGGGGACAGGGGGCAGGAATGAGCAGTTCTTC
NA	TRBV4-1	TRBJ2-7	once	CASSQTDNYEQYF	TGCGCCAGCAGCCAGACAGACAACTACGAGCAGTACTTC
NA	TRBV12-3/TRBV12-4	TRBJ1-6	few	CASSLAPDSPLHF	TGTGCCAGCAGTTTAGCCCCCGATTCACCCCTCCACTTT
NA	TRBV10-3	TRBJ1-2	NA	CAISGGTNYGYTF	TGTGCCATCAGTGGGGGTACTAACTATGGCTACACCTTC
NA	TRBV7-6	TRBJ2-5	few	CASSQEETQYF	TGTGCCAGCAGCCAAGAAGAGACCCAGTACTTC
NA	TRBV4-3	TRBJ1-1	NA	CASSQDETGTEAFF	TGCGCCAGCAGCCAAGATGAGACCGGCACTGAAGCTTTCTTT
NA	TRBV12-3/TRBV12-4	TRBJ1-1	NA	CASRVSTVNTEAFF	TGTGCCAGCAGAGTTTCAACAGTGAACACTGAAGCTTTCTTT
TRBD1	TRBV12-3/TRBV12-4	TRBJ2-5	NA	CASSLGGTGGETQYF	TGTGCCAGCAGTTTAGGTGGGACAGGGGGCGAGACCCAGTACTTC
NA	TRBV10-3	TRBJ1-1	NA	CAIGKGDTEAFF	TGTGCCATCGGGAAGGGTGACACTGAAGCTTTCTTT
TRBD1	TRBV5-1	TRBJ1-2	NA	CASSTDRGGYTF	TGCGCCAGCAGCACCGACAGGGGTGGCTACACCTTC
NA	TRBV19	TRBJ2-5	NA	CASSDVREIIQETQYF	TGTGCCAGTAGTGATGTGAGGGAAATCATTCAAGAGACCCAGTACTTC
NA	TRBV12-3/TRBV12-4	TRBJ1-2	many	CASSGTPEYGYTF	TGTGCCAGCAGTGGGACACCGGAGTATGGCTACACCTTC
TRBD1	TRBV20-1	TRBJ2-5	few	CSARGSGQGDQETQYF	TGCAGTGCTAGAGGTTCGGGACAGGGTGATCAAGAGACCCAGTACTTC
NA	TRBV5-1	TRBJ1-2	NA	CASSSIRGSDGYTF	TGCGCCAGCAGCTCGATCAGGGGTTCGGATGGCTACACCTTC
NA	TRBV5-1	TRBJ1-6	many	CASSWGNSPLHF	TGCGCCAGCAGCTGGGGTAATTCACCCCTCCACTTT
TRBD2	TRBV20-1	TRBJ2-1	few	CSAAPSGSPLREQFF	TGCAGTGCGGCTCCTAGCGGGAGTCCCCTGAGAGAGCAGTTCTTC
NA	TRBV2	TRBJ2-1	NA	CASKSGLAYNEQFF	TGTGCCAGCAAGTCGGGCCTAGCGTACAATGAGCAGTTCTTC